Listed here are 17 T cell receptor beta chains from one sample, sequenced in a study of T cells after yellow fever vaccination. TCRdb ran MiXCR on the 5' RACE reads and lists one entry per CDR3 protein. Of roughly 15,000 distinct CDR3 sequences in the sample, about 7.1% are singletons; the top ten hold 1.6%. This sample comprised PBMCs, either bulk or a sorted T-cell subset (CD4+, CD8+, memory, or dextramer-sorted; not recorded which), obtained on the day of the yellow fever booster vaccination. The receptors shown here come from a young man who received the YFV17D yellow fever vaccine.

This clonotype was counted ten times or more. This chain uses TRBV5-4 with TRBJ2-7; a possible D gene is TRBD2 (7 bases). CDR1 is SGHNT and CDR2 is YYREEE in the germline V gene (reference sequence). This CDR3 has 13 residues. V was clipped by 5 bases and J by 7 bases, with 16 bases between them. The CDR3 here is CASSLRGGGEQYV. CDR3 coding DNA: TGTGCCAGCAGTCTGCGAGGGGGGGGTGAGCAGTACGTC.

At least ten counts were recorded for this clonotype. The chain combines TRBV10-3 with TRBJ2-1; tentative D call: TRBD1 (6 bases). In germline, CDR1 is ENHRY, CDR2 SYGVKD. The length of the CDR3 is 12 residues. The V and J ends lost 4 bases and 6 bases respectively, with 7 bases between them. The CDR3 sequence is CAISAQGNEQFF. CDR3 nucleotide sequence: TGTGCCATCAGTGCACAGGGCAATGAGCAGTTCTTC.

This clonotype was picked up many times. V and J are TRBV23-1 and TRBJ1-2; D gene uncertain. TRBV23-1 is reported as an ORF; its role is uncertain. There are 16 residues in the CDR3. Trimming took 3 bases from V and 3 from J, leaving 17 bases between them. In nucleotides, the CDR3 is TGCGCCAGCAGTCAGCGACGGCGCTATGGGCACTATGGCTACACCTTC. Protein: CASSQRRRYGHYGYTF.

This clonotype was seen ten or more times. The chain uses TRBV6-6 and TRBJ1-2; D is undetermined. Per the germline V gene, CDR1 is MNHNY and CDR2 is SVGAGI (reference sequence). This CDR3 is built from 13 residues. V gave up 2 bases and J gave up 0 bases, with 4 bases separating them. The CDR3 DNA sequence: TGTGCCAGCAGTTACCTAGCTAACTATGGCTACACCTTC. Residues: CASSYLANYGYTF.

In its sample, this clonotype was seen many times. This chain connects TRBV20-1 to TRBJ1-5; D is possibly TRBD1 (5 bases). The V and J ends lost 1 base and 7 bases respectively, with 11 bases between them. There are 13 residues in the CDR3. Per the germline V gene, CDR1 is DFQATT and CDR2 is SNEGSKA (reference sequence). This CDR3 is CSARGPGEQPQHF. The CDR3 DNA sequence: TGCAGTGCTAGAGGTCCGGGGGAACAGCCCCAGCATTTT.

This clonotype is categorized as medium-sized. The genes are TRBV20-1 and TRBJ1-2; D is perhaps TRBD1 (5 bases). Germline V CDR1 and CDR2: DFQATT, SNEGSKA (reference sequence). V dropped 3 bases and J dropped 2 bases, with 13 bases sitting between them. CDR3 length equals 14 residues. CDR3 amino acids: CSARRPGVNYGYTF. The DNA of the CDR3 is TGCAGTGCTAGGAGGCCGGGGGTCAACTATGGCTACACCTTC.

This clonotype was observed many times. The chain links TRBV2 to TRBJ1-5, with D unclear. V dropped 3 bases and J dropped 7 bases, with 16 bases sitting between them. Germline V gives CDR1 SNHLY, CDR2 FYNNEI. The CDR3 is 15 residues long. CDR3 residues: CASSDATDPYQPQHF. CDR3 bases: TGTGCCAGCAGTGATGCAACAGATCCTTACCAGCCCCAGCATTTT.

This clonotype was counted ten times or more. This chain uses TRBV6-2 or TRBV6-3 with TRBJ2-5; TRBD2 aligns across 7 bases. The V gene's germline CDR1 is MNHEY and CDR2 SVGEGT. J was trimmed by 2 bases and V by 7 bases; bases with no gene match: 4. The CDR3 is made up of 13 amino acids. CDR3 in DNA: TGTGCCAGCAAAGCTAGCGGTCAAGAGACCCAGTACTTC. It specifies CASKASGQETQYF.

The chain has TRBV5-6 and TRBJ1-5, with 7 bases fitting TRBD1. The length of the CDR3 is 15 residues. V gave up 2 bases and J gave up 5 bases; unmatched junction bases: 7. Germline lookup yields CDR1 SGHDT and CDR2 YYEEEE. The CDR3 DNA is TGTGCCAGCAGCTTAGACAGGGCCCTCGATCAGCCCCAGCATTTT. Protein product: CASSLDRALDQPQHF.

This clonotype was counted at least ten times. The chain employs TRBV4-1 and TRBJ2-5; TRBD1 aligns across 7 bases. The V gene end was trimmed by 4 bases and the J gene end by 3 bases; junction bases not matched to a gene: 2. The CDR3 is 13 amino acids. Per germline, CDR1 MGHRA and CDR2 YSYEKL. Here the CDR3 DNA reads TGCGCCAGCAGCCGAGACAGGGAAGAGACCCAGTACTTC. Protein product: CASSRDREETQYF.

By sample share, this clonotype is medium-sized. The chain combines TRBV7-2 with TRBJ1-5; 7 bases match TRBD1. The CDR3 runs 17 residues. Per germline, CDR1 SGHTA and CDR2 FQGNSA. Trimming at V came to 4 bases and at J to 5 bases, leaving 14 bases not matched to a gene. CDR3 in DNA: TGTGCCAGCAGCTCCAACAGGGGATCCTCCGGGGATCAGCCCCAGCATTTT. Its translation is CASSSNRGSSGDQPQHF.

The table lists this clonotype with many counts. The chain joins TRBV7-2 to TRBJ2-1; D uncertain. The CDR3 sequence is 13 residues long. Germline V CDR1 and CDR2: SGHTA, FQGNSA. V lost 1 base, J lost 7 bases, and 8 bases lay in between. The CDR3 spells CASSLEAENEQFF. The CDR3 region has the DNA TGTGCCAGCAGCTTAGAGGCGGAGAATGAGCAGTTCTTC.

Judged by abundance, this clonotype is medium-sized (0.01 to 0.1%). This sequence joins TRBV5-5 and TRBJ2-5; D is uncertain. V was shortened by 2 bases and J by 5 bases, with 10 bases between the two germline ends. This CDR3 region has 13 residues. Germline V CDR1 and CDR2: SGHKS, YYEKEE (reference sequence). The DNA for the CDR3 is TGTGCCAGCAGCTTATGGGCCGTGGAGACCCAGTACTTC. Translation: CASSLWAVETQYF.

This clonotype qualifies as medium-sized. The rearrangement uses TRBV7-2 and TRBJ2-1, with 7 bases matching TRBD2. This CDR3 is 14 amino acids long. CDR1 is SGHTA, CDR2 FQGNSA, per germline. V was pared by 2 bases and J by 9 bases, with 7 bases of the junction left unmatched. In DNA form, the CDR3 reads TGTGCCAGCAGCTTAACCGGGGGGTCCCTTGAGCAGTTCTTC. It yields the protein CASSLTGGSLEQFF.

The sample holds many counts of this clonotype. The chain couples TRBV5-1 to TRBJ2-5; the D is unclear. V lost 5 bases to trimming and J lost 2 bases, with 7 bases between them. This CDR3 is built from 12 residues. Germline CDR1 SGHRS, CDR2 YFSETQ. The CDR3 reads CASRRQQETQYF. The CDR3 DNA reads as TGCGCCAGCAGACGTCAGCAAGAGACCCAGTACTTC.

This clonotype was counted ten times or more. The J gene is TRBJ2-3, the V gene TRBV14; tentative D call: TRBD2 (6 bases). This CDR3 is 17 amino acids long. CDR1 and CDR2 from the germline V gene are SGHDN and FVKESK. V lost 1 base, J lost 1 base, and 15 bases lay in between. CDR3 DNA sequence: TGTGCCAGCAGCCAAGCGTCGCGGGGTTGGGGCACAGATACGCAGTATTTT. This gives the protein CASSQASRGWGTDTQYF.

This clonotype is classed as medium-sized (0.01 to 0.1%). The chain combines TRBV7-2 with TRBJ1-2, with D possibly TRBD1 on 5 matching bases. V was shortened by 0 bases and J by 6 bases, with 14 bases between the two germline ends. Germline V gene sequence: CDR1 SGHTA, CDR2 FQGNSA. The CDR3 has 15 residues. CDR3 DNA sequence: TGTGCCAGCAGCTTAGCGTTCCGGGGCGAGGATGGCTACACCTTC. It encodes CASSLAFRGEDGYTF.